This TCR beta chain was identified in a study of type 1 regulatory T cells. Study background: This in vitro CD4 product, T-allo10, is enriched for Tr1 cells and alloantigen-specific.

Concerning this clonotype itself: No antigen is known for it.

T-allo10 cells from the graft donor were described as anergic, host-alloantigen-specific, and alloantigen-specific suppressors. Per germline, CDR1 DFQATT and CDR2 SNEGSKA (reference sequence). This CDR3 contains 14 residues. With 5 bases removed from V and 1 base from J, the gap between germline ends came to 12 bases. A single record per CDR3 protein comes from TCRdb applying MiXCR to the reads. Among approximately 23,000 distinct CDR3 sequences listed, 55% to 80% were seen once. This sequence originates from a human donor in good health. V and J are TRBV20-1 and TRBJ1-5; D may be TRBD1 (5 bases). The sequencing input was cultured T cells, either the whole culture or a sorted T cell fraction (not recorded which). This sample's subset: Tr1-enriched cell product generated in vitro against host alloantigens. Here the CDR3 reads CSASQGGSNQPQHF. Written as DNA, the CDR3 is TGCAGTGCTTCCCAGGGTGGGAGCAATCAGCCCCAGCATTTT.